This T cell receptor beta chain was observed in a study of PD-1 blockade in classical Hodgkin lymphoma. The study's findings and limits: Newly diagnosed patients and complete responders had comparable diversity at baseline. Healthy donors reportedly exceeded newly diagnosed patients in baseline TCR diversity.

As to time point: cycle 4 day 1 (C4D1), after six to seven weeks of nivolumab. All the patients suffered relapse after autologous stem cell transplantation, and brentuximab vedotin exposure differed. The CDR3 consists of 12 residues. The V end lost 0 bases, the J end lost 4 bases, and 4 bases lay between the germline ends. The V gene's germline CDR1 is SGHRS and CDR2 YFSETQ. Only in-frame clones appear in the TCRdb table, and some are missing; sequencing was by immunoSEQ multiplex PCR. The sample has 17,000 or so clones; roughly 65% are singletons. About this clone: Antigen specificity is unknown.

The source of this sequence is a human donor with classical Hodgkin lymphoma. The source material was peripheral blood mononuclear cells (PBMCs), sampled before the fourth cycle of nivolumab. The chain joins TRBV5-1 to TRBJ1-2; D remains ambiguous. Here the CDR3 DNA reads TGCGCCAGCAGCTTGGGTTCCTATGGCTACACCTTC. Its protein is CASSLGSYGYTF. Variable domain in full (rest from reference TRBV5-1 and TRBJ1-2): KAGVTQTPRYLIKTRGQQVTLSCSPISGHRSVSWYQQTPGQGLQFLFEYFSETQRNKGNFPGRFSGRQFSNSRSEMNVSTLELGDSALYLCASSLGSYGYTFGSGTRLTVV.